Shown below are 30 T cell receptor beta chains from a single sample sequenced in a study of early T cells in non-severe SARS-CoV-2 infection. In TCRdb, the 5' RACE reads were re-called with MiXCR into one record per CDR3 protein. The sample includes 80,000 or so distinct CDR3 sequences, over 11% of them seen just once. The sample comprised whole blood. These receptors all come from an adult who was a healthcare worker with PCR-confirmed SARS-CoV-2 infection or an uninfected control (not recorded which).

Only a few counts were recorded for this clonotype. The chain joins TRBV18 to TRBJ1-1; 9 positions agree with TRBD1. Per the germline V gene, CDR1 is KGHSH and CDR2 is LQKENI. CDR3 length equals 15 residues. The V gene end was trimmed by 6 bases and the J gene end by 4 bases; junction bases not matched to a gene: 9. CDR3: CASSIKQGATTEAFF. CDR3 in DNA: TGTGCCAGCTCCATTAAACAGGGGGCGACCACTGAAGCTTTCTTT.

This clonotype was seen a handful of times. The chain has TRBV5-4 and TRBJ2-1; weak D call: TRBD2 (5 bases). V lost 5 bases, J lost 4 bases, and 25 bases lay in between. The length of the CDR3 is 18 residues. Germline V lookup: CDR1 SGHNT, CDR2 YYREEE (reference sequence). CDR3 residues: CASSSSSSQRRAYNEQFF. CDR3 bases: TGTGCCAGCAGTTCCTCTTCTAGTCAGCGGAGAGCTTACAATGAGCAGTTCTTC.

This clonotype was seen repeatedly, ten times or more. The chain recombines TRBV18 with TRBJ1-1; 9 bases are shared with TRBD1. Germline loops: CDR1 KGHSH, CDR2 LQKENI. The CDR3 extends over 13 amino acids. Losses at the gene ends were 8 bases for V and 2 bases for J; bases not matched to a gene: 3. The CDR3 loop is CASGGQGNTEAFF. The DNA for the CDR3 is TGTGCCAGCGGGGGACAGGGAAACACTGAAGCTTTCTTT.

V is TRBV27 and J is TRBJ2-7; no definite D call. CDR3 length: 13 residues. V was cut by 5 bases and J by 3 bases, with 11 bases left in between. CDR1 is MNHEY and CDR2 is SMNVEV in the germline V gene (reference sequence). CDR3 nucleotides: TGTGCCAGCAGTCTCAAGACCGGCTACGAGCAGTACTTC. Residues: CASSLKTGYEQYF.

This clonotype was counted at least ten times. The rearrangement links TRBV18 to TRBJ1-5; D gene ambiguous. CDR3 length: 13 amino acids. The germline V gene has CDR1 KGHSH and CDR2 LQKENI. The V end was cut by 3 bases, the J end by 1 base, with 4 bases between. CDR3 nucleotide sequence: TGTGCCAGCTCACCTTCCAGCAATCAGCCCCAGCATTTT. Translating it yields CASSPSSNQPQHF.

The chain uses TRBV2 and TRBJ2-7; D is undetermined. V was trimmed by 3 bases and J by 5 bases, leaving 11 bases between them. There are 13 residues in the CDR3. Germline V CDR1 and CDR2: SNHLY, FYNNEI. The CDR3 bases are TGTGCCAGCAGTGATTACCTTTCACACGAGCAGTACTTC. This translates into CASSDYLSHEQYF.

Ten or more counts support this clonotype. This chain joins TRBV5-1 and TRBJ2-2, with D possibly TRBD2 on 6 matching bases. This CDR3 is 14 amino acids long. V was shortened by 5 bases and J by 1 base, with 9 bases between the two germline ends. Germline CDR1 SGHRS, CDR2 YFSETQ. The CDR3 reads CASREGRNTGELFF. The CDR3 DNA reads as TGCGCCAGCAGGGAGGGACGGAACACCGGGGAGCTGTTTTTT.

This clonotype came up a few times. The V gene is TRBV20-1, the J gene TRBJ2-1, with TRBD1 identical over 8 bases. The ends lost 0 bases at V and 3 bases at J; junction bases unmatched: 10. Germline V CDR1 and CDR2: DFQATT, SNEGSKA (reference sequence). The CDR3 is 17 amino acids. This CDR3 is CSARDPQGTGVYNEQFF. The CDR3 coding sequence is TGCAGTGCTAGAGATCCCCAGGGGACAGGCGTCTACAATGAGCAGTTCTTC.

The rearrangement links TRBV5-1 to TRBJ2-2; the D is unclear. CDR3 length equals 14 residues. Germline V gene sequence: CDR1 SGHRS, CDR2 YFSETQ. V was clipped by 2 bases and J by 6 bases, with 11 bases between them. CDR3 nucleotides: TGCGCCAGCAGCTTTGAAGGGCTCCCCGGGGAGCTGTTTTTT. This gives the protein CASSFEGLPGELFF.

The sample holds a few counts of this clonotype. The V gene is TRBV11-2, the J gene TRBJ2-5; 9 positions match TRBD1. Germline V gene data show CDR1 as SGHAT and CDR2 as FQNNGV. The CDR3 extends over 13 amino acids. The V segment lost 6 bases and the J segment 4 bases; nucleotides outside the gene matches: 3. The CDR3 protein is CASRQGARETQYF. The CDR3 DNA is TGTGCCAGCAGACAGGGGGCACGAGAGACCCAGTACTTC.

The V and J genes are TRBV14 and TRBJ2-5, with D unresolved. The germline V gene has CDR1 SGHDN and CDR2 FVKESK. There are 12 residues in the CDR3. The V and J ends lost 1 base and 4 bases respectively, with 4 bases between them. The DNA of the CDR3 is TGTGCCAGCAGCCAAGTTCGAGAGACCCAGTACTTC. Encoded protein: CASSQVRETQYF.

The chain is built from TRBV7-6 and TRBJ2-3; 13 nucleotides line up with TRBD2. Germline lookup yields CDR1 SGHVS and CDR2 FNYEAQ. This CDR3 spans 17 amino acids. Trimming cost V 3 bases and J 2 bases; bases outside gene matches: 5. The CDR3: CASSLDGTSGNTDTQYF. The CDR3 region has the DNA TGTGCCAGCAGCTTGGACGGGACTAGCGGGAACACAGATACGCAGTATTTT.

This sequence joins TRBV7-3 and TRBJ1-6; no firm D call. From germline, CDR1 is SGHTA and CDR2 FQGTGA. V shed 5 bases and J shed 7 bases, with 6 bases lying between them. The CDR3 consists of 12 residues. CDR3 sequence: CASSMGNSPLHF. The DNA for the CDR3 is TGTGCCAGCAGCATGGGAAATTCACCCCTCCACTTT. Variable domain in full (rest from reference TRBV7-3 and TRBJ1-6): GAGVSQTPSNKVTEKGKYVELRCDPISGHTALYWYRQSLGQGPEFLIYFQGTGAADDSGLPNDRFFAVRPEGSVSTLKIQRTERGDSAVYLCASSMGNSPLHFGNGTRLTVT.

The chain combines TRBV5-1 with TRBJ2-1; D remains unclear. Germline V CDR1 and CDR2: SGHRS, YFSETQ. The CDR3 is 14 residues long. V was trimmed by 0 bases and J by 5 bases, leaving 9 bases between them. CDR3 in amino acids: CASSLASVHNEQFF. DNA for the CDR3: TGCGCCAGCAGCTTGGCCAGCGTTCACAATGAGCAGTTCTTC.

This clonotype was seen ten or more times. The CDR3 reads CASSPDRQETQYF. The DNA of the CDR3 is TGCGCCAGCAGCCCCGACAGACAAGAGACCCAGTACTTC. This rearrangement joins TRBV5-1 to TRBJ2-5, with D perhaps TRBD1 (5 bases). Germline CDR1 and CDR2: SGHRS and YFSETQ. The length of the CDR3 is 13 residues. V gave up 4 bases and J gave up 2 bases, with 9 bases separating them.

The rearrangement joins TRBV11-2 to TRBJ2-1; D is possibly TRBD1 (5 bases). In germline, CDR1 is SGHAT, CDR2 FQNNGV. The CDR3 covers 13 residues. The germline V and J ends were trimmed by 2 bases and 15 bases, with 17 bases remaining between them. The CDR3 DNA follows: TGTGCCAGCAGCTTAAACATATTGGCAGGGCGGTTCTTC. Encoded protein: CASSLNILAGRFF.

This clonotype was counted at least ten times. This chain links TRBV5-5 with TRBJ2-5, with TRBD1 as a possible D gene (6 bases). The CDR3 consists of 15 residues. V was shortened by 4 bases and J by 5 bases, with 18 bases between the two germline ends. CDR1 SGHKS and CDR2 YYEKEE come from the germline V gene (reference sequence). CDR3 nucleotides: TGTGCCAGCAGCCCATCAGGGGTGAGATCGGAGACCCAGTACTTC. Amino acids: CASSPSGVRSETQYF.

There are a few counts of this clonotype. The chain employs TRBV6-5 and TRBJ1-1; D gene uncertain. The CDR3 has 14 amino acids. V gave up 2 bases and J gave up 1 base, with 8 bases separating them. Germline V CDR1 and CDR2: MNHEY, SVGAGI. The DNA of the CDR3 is TGTGCCAGCAGTTACGCAGGAGCGAACACTGAAGCTTTCTTT. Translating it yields CASSYAGANTEAFF.

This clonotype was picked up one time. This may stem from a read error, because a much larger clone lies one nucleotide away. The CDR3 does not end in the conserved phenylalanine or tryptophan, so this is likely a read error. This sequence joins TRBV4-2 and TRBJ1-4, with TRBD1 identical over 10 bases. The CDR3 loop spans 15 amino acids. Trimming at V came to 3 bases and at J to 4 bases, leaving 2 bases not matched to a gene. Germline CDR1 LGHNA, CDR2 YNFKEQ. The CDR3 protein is CASSQTGGGNEKLFS. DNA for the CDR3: TGTGCCAGCAGCCAGACAGGGGGCGGTAATGAAAAACTGTTTTCT.

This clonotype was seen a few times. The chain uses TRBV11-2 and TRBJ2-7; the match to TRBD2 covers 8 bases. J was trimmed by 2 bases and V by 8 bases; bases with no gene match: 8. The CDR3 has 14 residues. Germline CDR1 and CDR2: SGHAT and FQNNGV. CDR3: CASRPTSGTYEQYF. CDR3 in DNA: TGTGCCAGCCGCCCAACTAGCGGTACCTACGAGCAGTACTTC. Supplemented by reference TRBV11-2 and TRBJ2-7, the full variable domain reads EAGVAQSPRYKIIEKRQSVAFWCNPISGHATLYWYQQILGQGPKLLIQFQNNGVVDDSQLPKDRFSAERLKGVDSTLKIQPAKLEDSAVYLCASRPTSGTYEQYFGPGTRLTVT.

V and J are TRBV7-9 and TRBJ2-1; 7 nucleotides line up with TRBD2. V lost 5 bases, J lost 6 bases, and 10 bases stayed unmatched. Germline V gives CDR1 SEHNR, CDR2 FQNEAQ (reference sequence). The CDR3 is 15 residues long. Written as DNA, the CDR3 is TGTGCCAGCAGCCCCGAGATAGCGGGCTCCAATGAGCAGTTCTTC. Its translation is CASSPEIAGSNEQFF. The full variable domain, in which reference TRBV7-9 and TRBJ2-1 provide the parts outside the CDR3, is DTGVSQNPRHKITKRGQNVTFRCDPISEHNRLYWYRQTLGQGPEFLTYFQNEAQLEKSRLLSDRFSAERPKGSFSTLEIQRTEQGDSAMYLCASSPEIAGSNEQFFGPGTRLTVL.

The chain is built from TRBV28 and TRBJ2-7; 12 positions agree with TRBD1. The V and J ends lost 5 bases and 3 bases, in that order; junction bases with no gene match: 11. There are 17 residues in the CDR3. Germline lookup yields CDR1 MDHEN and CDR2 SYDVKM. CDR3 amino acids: CASSPGQGARARYEQYF. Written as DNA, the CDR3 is TGTGCCAGCAGTCCGGGACAGGGGGCTAGGGCCCGCTACGAGCAGTACTTC.

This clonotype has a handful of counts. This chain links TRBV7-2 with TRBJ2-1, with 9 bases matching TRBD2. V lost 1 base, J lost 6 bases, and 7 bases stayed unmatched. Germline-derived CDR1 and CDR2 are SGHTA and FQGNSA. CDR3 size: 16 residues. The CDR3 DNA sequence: TGTGCCAGCAGCTTAGTGGTGCGGGGGGGCCCCAATGAGCAGTTCTTC. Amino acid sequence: CASSLVVRGGPNEQFF.

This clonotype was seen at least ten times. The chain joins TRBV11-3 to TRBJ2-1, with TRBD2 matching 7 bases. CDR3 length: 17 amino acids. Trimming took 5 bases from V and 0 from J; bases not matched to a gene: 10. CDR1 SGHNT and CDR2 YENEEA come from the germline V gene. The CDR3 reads CASSPQAGMSSYNEQFF. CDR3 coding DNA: TGTGCCAGCAGCCCCCAAGCGGGGATGAGCTCCTACAATGAGCAGTTCTTC.

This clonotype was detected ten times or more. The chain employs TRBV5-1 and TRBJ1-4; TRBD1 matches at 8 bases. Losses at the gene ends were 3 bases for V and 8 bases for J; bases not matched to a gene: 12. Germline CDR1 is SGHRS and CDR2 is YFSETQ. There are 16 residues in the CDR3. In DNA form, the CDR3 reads TGCGCCAGCAGCTCGGAGCCTCAGGGGGCGCGAGAAAAACTGTTTTTT. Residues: CASSSEPQGAREKLFF.

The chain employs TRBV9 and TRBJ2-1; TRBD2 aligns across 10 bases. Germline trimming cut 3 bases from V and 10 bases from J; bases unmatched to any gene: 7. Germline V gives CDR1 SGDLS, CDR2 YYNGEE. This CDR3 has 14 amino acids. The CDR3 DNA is TGTGCCAGCAGCGCGACCGGGACTAGCGACGAGCAGTTCTTC. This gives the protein CASSATGTSDEQFF.

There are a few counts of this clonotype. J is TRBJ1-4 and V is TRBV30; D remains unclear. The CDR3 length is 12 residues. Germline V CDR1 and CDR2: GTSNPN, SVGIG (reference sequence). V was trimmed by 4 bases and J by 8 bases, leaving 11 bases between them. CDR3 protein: CAWTGPFEKLFF. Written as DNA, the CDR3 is TGTGCCTGGACCGGACCGTTCGAAAAACTGTTTTTT.

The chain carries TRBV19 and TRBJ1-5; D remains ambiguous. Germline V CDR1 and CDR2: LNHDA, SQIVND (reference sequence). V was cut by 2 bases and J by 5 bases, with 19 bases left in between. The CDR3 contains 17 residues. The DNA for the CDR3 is TGTGCCAGTAGTATAAGGATCGGGGAGGCCAGACATCAGCCCCAGCATTTT. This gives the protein CASSIRIGEARHQPQHF. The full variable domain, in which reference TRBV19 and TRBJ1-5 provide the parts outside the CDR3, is DGGITQSPKYLFRKEGQNVTLSCEQNLNHDAMYWYRQDPGQGLRLIYYSQIVNDFQKGDIAEGYSVSREKKESFPLTVTSAQKNPTAFYLCASSIRIGEARHQPQHFGDGTRLSIL.

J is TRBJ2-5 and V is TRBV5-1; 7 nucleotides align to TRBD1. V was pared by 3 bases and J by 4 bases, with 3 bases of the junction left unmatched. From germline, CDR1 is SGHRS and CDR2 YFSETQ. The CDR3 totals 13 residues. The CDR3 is CASSSYRGETQYF. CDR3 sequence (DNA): TGCGCCAGCAGCTCCTACAGGGGAGAGACCCAGTACTTC.

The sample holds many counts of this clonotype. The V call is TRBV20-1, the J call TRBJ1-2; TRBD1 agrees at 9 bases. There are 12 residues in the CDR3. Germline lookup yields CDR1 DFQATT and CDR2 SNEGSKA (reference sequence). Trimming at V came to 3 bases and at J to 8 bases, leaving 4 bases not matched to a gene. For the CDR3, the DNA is TGCAGTGCTAGTACAGGGGGCTGGGGCTACACCTTC. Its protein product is CSASTGGWGYTF.